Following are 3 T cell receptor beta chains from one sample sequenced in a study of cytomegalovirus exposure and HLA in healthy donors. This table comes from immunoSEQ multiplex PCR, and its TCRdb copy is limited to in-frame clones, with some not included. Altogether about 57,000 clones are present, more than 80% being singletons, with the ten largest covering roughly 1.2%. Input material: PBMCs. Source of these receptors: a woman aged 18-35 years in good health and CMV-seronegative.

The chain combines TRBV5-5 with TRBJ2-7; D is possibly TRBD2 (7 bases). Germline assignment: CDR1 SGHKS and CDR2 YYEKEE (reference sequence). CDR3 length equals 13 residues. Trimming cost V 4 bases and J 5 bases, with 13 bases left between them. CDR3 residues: CASSTRGADEQYF. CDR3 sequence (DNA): TGTGCCAGCAGCACTCGGGGGGCAGACGAGCAGTACTTC.

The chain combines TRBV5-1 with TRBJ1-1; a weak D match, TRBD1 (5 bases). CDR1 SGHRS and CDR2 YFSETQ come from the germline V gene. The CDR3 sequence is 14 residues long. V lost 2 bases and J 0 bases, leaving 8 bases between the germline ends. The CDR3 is CASSFDSLNTEAFF. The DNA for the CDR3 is TGCGCCAGCAGCTTCGACAGCCTGAACACTGAAGCTTTCTTT.

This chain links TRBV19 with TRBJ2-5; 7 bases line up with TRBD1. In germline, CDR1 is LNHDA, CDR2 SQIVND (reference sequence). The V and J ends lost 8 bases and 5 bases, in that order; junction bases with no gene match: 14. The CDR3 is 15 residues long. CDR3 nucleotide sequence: TGTGCCAGTGGCGCCCGGGACAGCCCCAGGGAGACCCAGTACTTC. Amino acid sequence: CASGARDSPRETQYF. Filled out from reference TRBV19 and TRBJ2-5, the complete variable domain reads DGGITQSPKYLFRKEGQNVTLSCEQNLNHDAMYWYRQDPGQGLRLIYYSQIVNDFQKGDIAEGYSVSREKKESFPLTVTSAQKNPTAFYLCASGARDSPRETQYFGPGTRLLVL.